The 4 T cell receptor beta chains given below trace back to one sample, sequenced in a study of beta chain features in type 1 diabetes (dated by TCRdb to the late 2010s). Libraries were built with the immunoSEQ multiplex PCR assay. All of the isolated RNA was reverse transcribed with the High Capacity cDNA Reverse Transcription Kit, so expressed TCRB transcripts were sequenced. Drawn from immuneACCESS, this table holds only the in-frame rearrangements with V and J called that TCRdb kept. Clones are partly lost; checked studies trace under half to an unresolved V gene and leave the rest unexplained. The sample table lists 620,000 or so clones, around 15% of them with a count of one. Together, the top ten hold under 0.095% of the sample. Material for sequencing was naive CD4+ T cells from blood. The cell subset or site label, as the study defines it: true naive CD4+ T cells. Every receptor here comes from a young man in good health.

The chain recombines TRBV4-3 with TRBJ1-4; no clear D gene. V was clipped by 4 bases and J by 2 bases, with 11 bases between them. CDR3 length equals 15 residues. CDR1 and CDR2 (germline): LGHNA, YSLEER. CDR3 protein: CASSPRGDTNEKLFF. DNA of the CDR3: TGCGCCAGCAGCCCGCGGGGAGATACTAATGAAAAACTGTTTTTT.

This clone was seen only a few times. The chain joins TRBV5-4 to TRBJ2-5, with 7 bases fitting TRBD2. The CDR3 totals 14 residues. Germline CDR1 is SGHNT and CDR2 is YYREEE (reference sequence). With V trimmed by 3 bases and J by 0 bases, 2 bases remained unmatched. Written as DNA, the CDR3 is TGTGCCAGCAGCTCAACTAGCGACCAAGAGACCCAGTACTTC. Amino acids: CASSSTSDQETQYF.

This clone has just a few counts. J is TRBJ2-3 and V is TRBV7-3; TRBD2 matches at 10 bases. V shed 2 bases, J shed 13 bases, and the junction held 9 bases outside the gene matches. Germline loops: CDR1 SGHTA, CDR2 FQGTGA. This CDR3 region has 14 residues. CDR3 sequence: CASSLDPAGGPEYF. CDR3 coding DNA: TGTGCCAGCAGCTTAGATCCAGCGGGGGGGCCAGAGTATTTT.

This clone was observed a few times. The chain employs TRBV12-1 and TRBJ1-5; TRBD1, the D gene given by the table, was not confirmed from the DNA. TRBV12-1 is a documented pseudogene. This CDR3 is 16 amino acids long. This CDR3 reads CASSPSPKGANQPQHF. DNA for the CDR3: TGTGCCAGCAGCCCAAGTCCGAAGGGGGCGAATCAGCCCCAGCATTTT.